This T cell receptor (beta chain) comes out of a study of shared clonotypes between healthy human individuals. Findings and limits, study-wide: As a rule, naive subsets had a larger estimated richness than memory subsets. Sampling included only blood; tissue repertoires likely differ.

The donors were adults (healthy and HIV-negative) with no recent acute infections or vaccinations. The authors loaded roughly 200 ng DNA, 25,000 to 30,000 T cell genomes, into sorted-subset replicate PCRs. Repertoires were generated with immunoSEQ multiplex PCR, while TCRdb's copy carries only in-frame clones and drops some. This sample yields some 1 million clones, of which around 76% are seen a single time; around 1.5% belongs to the top ten. On this clone itself: Antigen unknown.

Sequences were obtained from memory CD4+ T cells sorted from blood. Documented subset: CD45RA-negative fraction. The receptor was derived from a man aged 18 to 29 in good health.

Written as DNA, the CDR3 is TGTGCCACCAGCAGAGCCCGCCCAGGACAGGGTTCCTACGAGCAGTACTTC. Protein product: CATSRARPGQGSYEQYF. The genes are TRBV15 and TRBJ2-7; TRBD1 agrees at 8 bases. The CDR3 has 17 amino acids. V lost 1 base to trimming and J lost 1 base; unmatched junction nucleotides: 9. CDR1 and CDR2 from the germline V gene are LNHNV and YYDKDF (reference sequence).